This TCR beta chain came from a study of somatic mutations in cytotoxic T cells in rheumatoid arthritis. The V gene's germline CDR1 is MRHNA and CDR2 SNTAGT. With 3 bases clipped from V and 0 bases from J, the junction kept 3 bases outside the gene matches. The CDR3 totals 15 residues. Method: immunoSEQ multiplex PCR; TCRdb's copy keeps in-frame clones and lacks some. The top ten clones hold 47% of a sample with about 5,500 clones, nearly 85% of them seen once. The sequencing sample was made of CD8+ T cells sorted from blood. The sequence derives from a woman in her fifties or sixties with rheumatoid arthritis. The chain is built from TRBV6-4 and TRBJ1-1; TRBD1 agrees at 8 bases. This CDR3 reads CASSETGVMNTEAFF. CDR3 DNA sequence: TGTGCCAGCAGTGAGACAGGGGTCATGAACACTGAAGCTTTCTTT.